This T cell receptor (beta chain) was obtained from a study of shared clonotypes between healthy human individuals. Assay: immunoSEQ multiplex PCR; the TCRdb copy retains only in-frame clones and omits some. In the table there are roughly 1 million clones, roughly 74% of which are singletons. As for this clone: Its antigen is not known.

Regarding the study as a whole: What rarefaction showed was incomplete sorted-subset sequencing despite large depth.

The germline V gene has CDR1 GTSNPN and CDR2 SVGIG (reference sequence). This CDR3 is 15 amino acids long. The specimen was memory CD4+ T cells from PBMCs. The subset: CD45RA-negative fraction. The sequence was collected from a man aged 18 to 35 in good health. Some clones in this sample may be carry-over from other donors' samples. The rearrangement joins TRBV30 to TRBJ2-4, with D perhaps matching TRBD1 (5 bases). This CDR3 reads CVAGIKELAKNIQYF. The CDR3 bases are TGTGTGGCAGGGATAAAGGAACTAGCCAAAAACATTCAGTACTTC.